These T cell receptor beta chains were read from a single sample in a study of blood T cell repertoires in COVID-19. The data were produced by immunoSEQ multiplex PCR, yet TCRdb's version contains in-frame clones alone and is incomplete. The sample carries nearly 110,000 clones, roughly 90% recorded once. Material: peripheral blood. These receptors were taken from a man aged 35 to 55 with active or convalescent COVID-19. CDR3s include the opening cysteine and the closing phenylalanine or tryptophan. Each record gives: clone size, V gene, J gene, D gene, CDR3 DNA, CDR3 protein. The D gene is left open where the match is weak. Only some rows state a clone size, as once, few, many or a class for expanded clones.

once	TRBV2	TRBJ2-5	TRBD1	TGTGCCAGCAGGCTCTGGGGACAGCTAGGAGAGACCCAGTACTTC	CASRLWGQLGETQYF
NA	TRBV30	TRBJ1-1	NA	TGTGCCTGGAGAGGCAGGGGAAACGATGAAGCTTTCTTT	CAWRGRGNDEAFF
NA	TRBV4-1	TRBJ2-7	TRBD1	TGCGCCAGCAGGTCGACAGGGCGGGCCTACGAGCAGTACTTC	CASRSTGRAYEQYF
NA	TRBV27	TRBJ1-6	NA	TGTGCCAGCAGTTTTCACGGTTCACCCCTCCACTTT	CASSFHGSPLHF
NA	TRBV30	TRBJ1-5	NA	TGTGCCTGGAGCGGTTTAAGCAATCAGCCCCAGCATTTT	CAWSGLSNQPQHF
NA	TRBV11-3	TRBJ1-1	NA	TGTGCCAGCAGCCCCAGTGGGGCCACTGAAGCTTTCTTT	CASSPSGATEAFF
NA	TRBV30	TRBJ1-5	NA	TGTGCCTGGGCCACGGGAAATCAGCCCCAGCATTTT	CAWATGNQPQHF
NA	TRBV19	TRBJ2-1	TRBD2	TGTGCCAGTCGGACTAGCGGGAACGCCTACAATGAGCAGTTCTTC	CASRTSGNAYNEQFF
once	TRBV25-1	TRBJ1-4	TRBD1	TGTGCCAGCAGTGAATATGGGACAGGGATTGAAAAACTGTTTTTT	CASSEYGTGIEKLFF
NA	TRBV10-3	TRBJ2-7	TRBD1	TGTGCCATCAGGATTACCGGGACAGGGGGAGACGAGCAGTACTTC	CAIRITGTGGDEQYF
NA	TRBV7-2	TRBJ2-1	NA	TGTGCCAGCAGCTTAGAGGTTCGACTAGAGCAGTTCTTC	CASSLEVRLEQFF
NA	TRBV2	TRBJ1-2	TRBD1	TGTGCCAGCAGCCTGGGACAGGGGGTCGGGGGCTACACCTTC	CASSLGQGVGGYTF
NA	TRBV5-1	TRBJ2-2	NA	TGCGCCAGCAGCATAGCGAACACCGGGGAGCTGTTTTTT	CASSIANTGELFF
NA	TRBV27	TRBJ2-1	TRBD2	TGTGCCAGCAAGACACTAGCGGGAGGGCCGGGATCGCAGTTCTTC	CASKTLAGGPGSQFF
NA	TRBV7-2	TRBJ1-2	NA	TGTGCCAGCAGCCCATCTCAGGGTCCGTATGGCTACACCTTC	CASSPSQGPYGYTF
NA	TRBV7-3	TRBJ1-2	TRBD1	TGTGCCAGCAGCTTAACCCAGGGGGCGCGGAGTGGCTACACCTTC	CASSLTQGARSGYTF
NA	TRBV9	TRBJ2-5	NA	TGTGCCAGCAGCGCTATCCAAGAGACCCAGTACTTC	CASSAIQETQYF
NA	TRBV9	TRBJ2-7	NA	TGTGCCAGCAGCCCCCAAGGGGCACCGAACTACGAGCAGTACTTC	CASSPQGAPNYEQYF
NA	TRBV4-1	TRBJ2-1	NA	TGCGCCAGCAGCCAAGCGGACACGAATGAGCAGTTCTTC	CASSQADTNEQFF
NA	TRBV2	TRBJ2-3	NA	TGTGCCAGCAGTGTATCGTTCACAGATACGCAGTATTTT	CASSVSFTDTQYF
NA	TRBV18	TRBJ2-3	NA	TGTGCCAGCTCACCATCTTGGGGAAGGGGCCCCACAGATACGCAGTATTTT	CASSPSWGRGPTDTQYF
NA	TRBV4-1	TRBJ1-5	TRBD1	TGCGCCAGCAGCCAAGCAAGTCAGGGGGCGCTGGGCAATCAGCCCCAGCATTTT	CASSQASQGALGNQPQHF
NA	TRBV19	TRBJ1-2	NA	TGTGCCAGTGCGATCAAAGAGATCTATGGCTACACCTTC	CASAIKEIYGYTF
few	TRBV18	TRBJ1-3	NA	TGTGCCAGCTCACCACTGGAACCGGGCTCTGGAAACACCATATATTTT	CASSPLEPGSGNTIYF
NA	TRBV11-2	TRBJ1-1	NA	TGTGCCAGCAGCTTAGGTCTCCCGACTGAAGCTTTCTTT	CASSLGLPTEAFF
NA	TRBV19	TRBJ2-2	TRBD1	TGTGCCAGTAGTATGGGGACAGCGAACACCGGGGAGCTGTTTTTT	CASSMGTANTGELFF
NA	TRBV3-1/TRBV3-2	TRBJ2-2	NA	TGTGCCAGCAGCCTATTAGGGGGAAGGGAGCTGTTTTTT	CASSLLGGRELFF
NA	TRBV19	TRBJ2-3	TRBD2	TGTGCCAGTACCCCGACTAGCGGGATAACAGATACGCAGTATTTT	CASTPTSGITDTQYF
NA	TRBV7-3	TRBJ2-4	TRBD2	TGTGCCAGCAGCTTAAGCGGCGGGGGGAACATTCAGTACTTC	CASSLSGGGNIQYF
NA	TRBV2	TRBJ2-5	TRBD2	TGTGCCAGCAACTCCGGGACTAGGGGAATTCAAGAGACCCAGTACTTC	CASNSGTRGIQETQYF
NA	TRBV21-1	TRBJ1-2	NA	TGTGCCAGCAGCAAACTCGATGCGACGGAGTATGGCTACACCTTC	CASSKLDATEYGYTF
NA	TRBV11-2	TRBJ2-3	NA	TGTGCCAGCAGCTTAGTGGGCAGTAGCACAGATACGCAGTATTTT	CASSLVGSSTDTQYF
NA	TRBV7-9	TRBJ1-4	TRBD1	TGTGCCAGCAGCGGCCACTACAGGGGGCTAAGGGAAAAACTGTTTTTT	CASSGHYRGLREKLFF
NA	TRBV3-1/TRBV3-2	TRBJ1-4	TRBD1	TGTGCCAGCAGCTCCGGGACAGTCCCTGAAAAACTGTTTTTT	CASSSGTVPEKLFF
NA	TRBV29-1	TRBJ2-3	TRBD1	TGCAGCGTGGGACAGGGAACAGATACGCAGTATTTT	CSVGQGTDTQYF
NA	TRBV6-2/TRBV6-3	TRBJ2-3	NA	TGTGCCAGCAGTTGGCGTGACGGGAGCACAGATACGCAGTATTTT	CASSWRDGSTDTQYF
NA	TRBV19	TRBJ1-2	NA	TGTGCCAGTAGTAAGACGGGGAATGAAGGGGGCTACACCTTC	CASSKTGNEGGYTF
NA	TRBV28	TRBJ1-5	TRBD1	TGTGCCAGCAGTATAAGACAGGGAGGCTTAATTGGAGATCAGCCCCAGCATTTT	CASSIRQGGLIGDQPQHF
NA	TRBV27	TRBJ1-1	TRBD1	TGTGCCAGTGGCAGGGGGCATACTGAAGCTTTCTTT	CASGRGHTEAFF
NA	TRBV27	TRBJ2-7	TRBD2	TGTGCCAGCAGATCAGCGGGAGGTCGCGAGCAGTACTTC	CASRSAGGREQYF
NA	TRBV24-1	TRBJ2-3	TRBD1	TGTGCCACCAGTTTTGGACAGGGCACAGATACGCAGTATTTT	CATSFGQGTDTQYF
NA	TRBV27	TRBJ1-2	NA	TGTGCCAGCAGTACCGGGGGGTTGGACTATGGCTACACCTTC	CASSTGGLDYGYTF
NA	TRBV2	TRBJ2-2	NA	TGTGCCAGCAAGGTCGGGGGAACCGGGGAGCTGTTTTTT	CASKVGGTGELFF
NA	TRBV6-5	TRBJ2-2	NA	TGTGCCAGCAGTTGGAGGGGGGGGATCAACACCGGGGAGCTGTTTTTT	CASSWRGGINTGELFF
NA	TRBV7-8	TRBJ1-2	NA	TGTGCCAGCAGCCTTTATGACTATGGCTACACCTTC	CASSLYDYGYTF
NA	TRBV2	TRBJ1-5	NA	TGTGCCAGCAGGGGGGGGACGGCAAGCAATCAGCCCCAGCATTTT	CASRGGTASNQPQHF
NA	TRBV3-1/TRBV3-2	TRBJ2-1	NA	TGTGCCAGCAGCCAAGGGGGAGTCTCAAGGGGGGAGCAGTTCTTC	CASSQGGVSRGEQFF
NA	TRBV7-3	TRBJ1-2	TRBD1	TGTGCCAGCAGCTTACTGGGACAGGGAGCTAATGGCTACACCTTC	CASSLLGQGANGYTF
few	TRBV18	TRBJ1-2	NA	TGTGCCAGCTCACCGCAACAGGGTCCCTATGACTACACCTTC	CASSPQQGPYDYTF
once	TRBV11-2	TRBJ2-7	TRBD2	TGTGCCAGCAGCCCCCCGGGACTAGCGGTCGAGCAGTACTTC	CASSPPGLAVEQYF
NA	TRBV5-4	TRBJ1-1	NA	TGTGCCAGCACCGACTTGGTCACTGAAGCTTTCTTT	CASTDLVTEAFF
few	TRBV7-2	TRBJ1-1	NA	TGTGCCAGCAGCTACCTCGGTGGTTCGGGCACTGAAGCTTTCTTT	CASSYLGGSGTEAFF
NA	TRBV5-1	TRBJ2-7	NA	TGCGCCAGCAGCCTACTACCGGGGGGGACAGCCTACGAGCAGTACTTC	CASSLLPGGTAYEQYF
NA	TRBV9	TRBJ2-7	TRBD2	TGTGCCAGCAGCCAGGGACTAGCGGGAGGCGAGCAGTACTTC	CASSQGLAGGEQYF
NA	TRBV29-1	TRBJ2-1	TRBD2	TGCAGCGGGACTAGCGGGAGCAATGAGCAGTTCTTC	CSGTSGSNEQFF
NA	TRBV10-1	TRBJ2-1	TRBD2	TGCGCCAGCAGTGAGTCGACTAGCGGGACCCTTTCCTTTAGCTCCTACAATGAGCAGTTCTTC	CASSESTSGTLSFSSYNEQFF
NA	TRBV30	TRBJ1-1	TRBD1	TGTGCCTGGTCGACAGGGTTGGGTGACACTGAAGCTTTCTTT	CAWSTGLGDTEAFF
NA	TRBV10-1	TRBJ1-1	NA	TGCGCCAGCAGTGAGTCGAAATCCAGCGATGAAGCTTTCTTT	CASSESKSSDEAFF
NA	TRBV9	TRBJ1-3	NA	TGTGCCAGCAGCGTAGGGGGGGTCTCTGGAAACACCATATATTTT	CASSVGGVSGNTIYF
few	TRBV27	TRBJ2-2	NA	TGTGCCAGCAGTTCCCATTTCGGCGGGGAGCTGTTTTTT	CASSSHFGGELFF